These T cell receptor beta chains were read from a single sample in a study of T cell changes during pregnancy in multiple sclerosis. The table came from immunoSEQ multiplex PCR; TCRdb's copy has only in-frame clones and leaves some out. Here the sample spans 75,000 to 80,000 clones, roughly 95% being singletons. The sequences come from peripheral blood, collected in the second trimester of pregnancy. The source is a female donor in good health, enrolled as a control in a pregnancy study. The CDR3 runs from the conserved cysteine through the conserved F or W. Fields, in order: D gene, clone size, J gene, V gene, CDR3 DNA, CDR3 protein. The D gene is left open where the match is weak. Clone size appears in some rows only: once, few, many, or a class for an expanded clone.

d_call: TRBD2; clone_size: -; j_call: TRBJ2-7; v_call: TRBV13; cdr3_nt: TGTGCCAGCAGCCGGGCGGGGGGCAATTCCTACGAGCAGTACTTC; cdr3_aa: CASSRAGGNSYEQYF
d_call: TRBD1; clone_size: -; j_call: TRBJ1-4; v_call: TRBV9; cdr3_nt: TGTGCCAGTTCTCGACAGGGATCAACTAATGAAAAACTGTTTTTT; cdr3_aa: CASSRQGSTNEKLFF
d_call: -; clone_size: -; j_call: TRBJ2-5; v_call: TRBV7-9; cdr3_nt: TGTGCCAGCAGCGTGGGGGCGACCCAGTACCAAGAGACCCAGTACTTC; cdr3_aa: CASSVGATQYQETQYF
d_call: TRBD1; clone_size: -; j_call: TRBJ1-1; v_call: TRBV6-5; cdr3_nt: TGTGCCAGCAGAGCCGGGACAGGCGGGAACACTGAAGCTTTCTTT; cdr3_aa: CASRAGTGGNTEAFF
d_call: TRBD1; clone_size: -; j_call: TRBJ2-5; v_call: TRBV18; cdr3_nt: TGTGCCAGCTCAACGGGACAGGGGGCTGAGACCCAGTACTTC; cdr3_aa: CASSTGQGAETQYF
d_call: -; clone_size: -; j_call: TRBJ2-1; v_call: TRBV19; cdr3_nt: TGTGCCAGTATAGGAGGGCCGACCATTAGGGAGCAGTTCTTC; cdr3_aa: CASIGGPTIREQFF
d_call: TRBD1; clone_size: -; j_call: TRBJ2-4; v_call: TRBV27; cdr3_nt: TGTGCCAGCAGTCCAGGGACAGTAAGTGGCATTCAGTACTTC; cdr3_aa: CASSPGTVSGIQYF
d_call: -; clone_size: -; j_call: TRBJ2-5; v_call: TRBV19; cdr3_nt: TGTGCCAGTAGTCCCCTCCCCGAGCGGAGCGAGACCCAGTACTTC; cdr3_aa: CASSPLPERSETQYF
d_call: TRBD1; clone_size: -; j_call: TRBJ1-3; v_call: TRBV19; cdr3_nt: TGTGCCAGTAGCCTGGACAGGGGCTCTGGAAACACCATATATTTT; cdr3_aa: CASSLDRGSGNTIYF
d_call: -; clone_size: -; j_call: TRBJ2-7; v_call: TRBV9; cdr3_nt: TGTGCCAGCAGCGTAGAGGGGGACCTACAGGACGCCTCCTACGAGCAGTACTTC; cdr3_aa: CASSVEGDLQDASYEQYF
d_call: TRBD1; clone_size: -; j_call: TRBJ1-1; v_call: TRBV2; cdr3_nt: TGTGCCAGCAGTGAAGAGGGGACAGGGCTTGAAGCTTTCTTT; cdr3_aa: CASSEEGTGLEAFF
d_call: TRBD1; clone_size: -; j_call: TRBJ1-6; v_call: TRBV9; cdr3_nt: TGTGCCAGCAGCCCCTTCGGGACAGTTAATAATTCACCCCTCCACTTT; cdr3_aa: CASSPFGTVNNSPLHF
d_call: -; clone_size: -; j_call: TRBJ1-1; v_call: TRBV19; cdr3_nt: TGTGCCAGTAGTATACTACGGGACACTGAAGCTTTCTTT; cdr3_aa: CASSILRDTEAFF
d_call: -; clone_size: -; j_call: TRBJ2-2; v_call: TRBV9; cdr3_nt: TGTGCCAGCAGCTCCCAAACTCAGAACACCGGGGAGCTGTTTTTT; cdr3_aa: CASSSQTQNTGELFF
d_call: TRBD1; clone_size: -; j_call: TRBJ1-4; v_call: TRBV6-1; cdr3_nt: TGTGCCAGCAGCCAAGGGACAGCTGAGAATGAAAAACTGTTTTTT; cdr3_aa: CASSQGTAENEKLFF
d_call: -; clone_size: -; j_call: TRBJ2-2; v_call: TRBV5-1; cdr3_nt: TGCGCCAGCAGCACCGGTGGGGGCTATACCGGGGAGCTGTTTTTT; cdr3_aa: CASSTGGGYTGELFF
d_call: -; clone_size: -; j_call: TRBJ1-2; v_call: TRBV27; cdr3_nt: TGTGCCAGCAGTTTAAGAGAGAACTATGGCTACACCTTC; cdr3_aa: CASSLRENYGYTF
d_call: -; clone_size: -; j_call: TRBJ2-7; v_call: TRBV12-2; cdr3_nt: TGTGCAAGTCGCTTAGCGTTTCCTTTCCACGAGCAGTACTTC; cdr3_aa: CASRLAFPFHEQYF
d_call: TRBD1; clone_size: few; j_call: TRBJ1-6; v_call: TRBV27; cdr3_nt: TGTGCCAGCAGTCCCAGGGACAGGAGAGGTTCACCCCTCCACTTT; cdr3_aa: CASSPRDRRGSPLHF
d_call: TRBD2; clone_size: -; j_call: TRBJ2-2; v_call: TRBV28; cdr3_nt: TGTGCCAGCAGTCTGCTAGCGGGGGGCCCCAGGACCGGGGAGCTGTTTTTT; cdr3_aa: CASSLLAGGPRTGELFF
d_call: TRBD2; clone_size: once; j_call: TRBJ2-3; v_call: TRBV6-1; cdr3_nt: TGTGCCAGCAGTGAAAATCCGGGACTAGCGGGGAGAGATACGCAGTATTTT; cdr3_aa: CASSENPGLAGRDTQYF
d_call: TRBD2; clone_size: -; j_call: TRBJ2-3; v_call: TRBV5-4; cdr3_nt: TGTGCCAGCAGTCCGGGACTAGCTGCAGATACGCAGTATTTT; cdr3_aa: CASSPGLAADTQYF
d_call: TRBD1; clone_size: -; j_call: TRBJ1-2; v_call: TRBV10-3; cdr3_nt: TGTGCCATCAGTGCCTCGGACAGGGGTAACTATGGCTACACCTTC; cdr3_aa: CAISASDRGNYGYTF
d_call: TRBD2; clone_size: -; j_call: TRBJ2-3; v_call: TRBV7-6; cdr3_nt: TGTGCCAGCAGCTTAGCGCGCCGCGGGGGGGCAACAGATACGCAGTATTTT; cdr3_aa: CASSLARRGGATDTQYF
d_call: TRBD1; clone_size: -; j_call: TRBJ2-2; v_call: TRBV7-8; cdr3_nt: TGTGCCAGCAGCTGGCTGGACAGGGTAGCCGGGGAGCTGTTTTTT; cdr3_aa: CASSWLDRVAGELFF
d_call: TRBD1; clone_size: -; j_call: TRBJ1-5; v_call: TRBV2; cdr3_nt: TGTGCCAGCAGTGGGACAGGGTGGGGGGATCAGCCCCAGCATTTT; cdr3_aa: CASSGTGWGDQPQHF
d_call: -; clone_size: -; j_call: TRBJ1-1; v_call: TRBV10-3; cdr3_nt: TGTGCCATCAGTCCAGCGACAGGGAACACTGAAGCTTTCTTT; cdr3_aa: CAISPATGNTEAFF
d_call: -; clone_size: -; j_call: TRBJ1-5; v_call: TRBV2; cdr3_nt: TGTGCCAGCAGTCTAACAGGGTATAGCAATCAGCCCCAGCATTTT; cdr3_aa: CASSLTGYSNQPQHF
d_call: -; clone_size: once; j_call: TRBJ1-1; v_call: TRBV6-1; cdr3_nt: TGTGCCAGCAGTGAGATCTCGGGGACTGAAGCTTTCTTT; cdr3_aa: CASSEISGTEAFF
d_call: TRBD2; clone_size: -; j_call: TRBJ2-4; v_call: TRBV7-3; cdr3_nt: TGTGCCAGCAGCTTGGGACTAGCGGGGGGAAACACGGTTTTTCAGTACTTC; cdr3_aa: CASSLGLAGGNTVFQYF
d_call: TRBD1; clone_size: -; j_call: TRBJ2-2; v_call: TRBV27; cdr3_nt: TGTGCCAGCAGGGCCGGGACAGCAACCGGGGAGCTGTTTTTT; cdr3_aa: CASRAGTATGELFF
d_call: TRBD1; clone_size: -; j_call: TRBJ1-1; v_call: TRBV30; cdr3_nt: TGTGCCTGGACTCGACAGGGCCCTGAAGCTTTCTTT; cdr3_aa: CAWTRQGPEAFF
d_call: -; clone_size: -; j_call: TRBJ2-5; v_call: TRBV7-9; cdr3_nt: TGTGCCAGCAGCTTAGCGCAGAGGGGGGAGACCCAGTACTTC; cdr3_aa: CASSLAQRGETQYF
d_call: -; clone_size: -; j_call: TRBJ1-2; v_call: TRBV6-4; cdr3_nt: TGTGCCAGCAGTGACTCCGGGAGGGTAGGAGGCTACACCTTC; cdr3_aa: CASSDSGRVGGYTF
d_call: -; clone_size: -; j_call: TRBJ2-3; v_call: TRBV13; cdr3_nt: TGTGCCATCAATTCCGGCAGGGATAAAGATACGCAGTATTTT; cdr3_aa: CAINSGRDKDTQYF
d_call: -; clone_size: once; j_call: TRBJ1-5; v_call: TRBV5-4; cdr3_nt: TGTGCCAGCAGCAACAAACAGGCGGGAGGCAATCAGCCCCAGCATTTT; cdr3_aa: CASSNKQAGGNQPQHF
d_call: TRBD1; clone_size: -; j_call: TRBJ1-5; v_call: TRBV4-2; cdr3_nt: TGTGCCAGCAGCCCAGAGCAGACAGGGTTTAATCAGCCCCAGCATTTT; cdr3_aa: CASSPEQTGFNQPQHF
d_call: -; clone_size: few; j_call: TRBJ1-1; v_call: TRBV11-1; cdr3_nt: TGTGCCAGCAGCTTCCTCTCATCGGACTATCGAGCTTTCTTT; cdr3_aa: CASSFLSSDYRAFF
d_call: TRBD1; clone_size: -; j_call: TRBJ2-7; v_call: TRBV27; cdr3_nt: TGTGCCAGCAGCAATGGACAGGGGATCCACGAGCAGTACTTC; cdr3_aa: CASSNGQGIHEQYF
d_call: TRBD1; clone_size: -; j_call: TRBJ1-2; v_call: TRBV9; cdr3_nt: TGTGCCAGCAGCGACCGCAGGGACAGGTTAGGGTATGGCTACACCTTC; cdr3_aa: CASSDRRDRLGYGYTF
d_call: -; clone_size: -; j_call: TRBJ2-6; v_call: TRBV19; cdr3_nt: TGTGCCAGTAGCCGACAAGACTCTGGGGCCAACGTCCTGACTTTC; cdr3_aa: CASSRQDSGANVLTF
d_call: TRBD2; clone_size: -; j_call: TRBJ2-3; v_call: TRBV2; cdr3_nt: TGTGCCAGCAGTCTTTTAGGTAGCGGGGGATACACAGATACGCAGTATTTT; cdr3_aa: CASSLLGSGGYTDTQYF
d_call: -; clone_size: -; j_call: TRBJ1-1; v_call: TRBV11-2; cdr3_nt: TGTGCCAGCAGCTTACAGGTCATGAACACTGAAGCTTTCTTT; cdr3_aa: CASSLQVMNTEAFF
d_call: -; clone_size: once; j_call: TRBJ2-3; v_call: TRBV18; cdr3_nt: TGTGCCAGCCGCCGGGACACCGGAATAGTGGCAGATACGCAGTATTTT; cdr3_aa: CASRRDTGIVADTQYF
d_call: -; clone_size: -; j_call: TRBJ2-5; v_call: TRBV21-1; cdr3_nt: TGTGCCAGCAGCAAAGAACGGGACAGGGTTGAGACCCAGTACTTC; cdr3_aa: CASSKERDRVETQYF
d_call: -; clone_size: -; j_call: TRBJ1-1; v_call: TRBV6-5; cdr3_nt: TGTGCCAGCAGTTTACTAATGAACACTGAAGCTTTCTTT; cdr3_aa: CASSLLMNTEAFF
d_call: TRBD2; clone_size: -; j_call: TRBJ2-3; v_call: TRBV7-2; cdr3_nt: TGTGCCAGCAGCCGCTCCGGGCTAGCGGGGGCCACAGATACGCAGTATTTT; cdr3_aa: CASSRSGLAGATDTQYF
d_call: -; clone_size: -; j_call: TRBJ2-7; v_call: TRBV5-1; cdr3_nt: TGCGCCAGCAGGGCTGCATCCTCCCTGGCCTCCTACGAGCAGTACTTC; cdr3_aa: CASRAASSLASYEQYF